This TCR beta chain was obtained from a study of blood T cell repertoires in COVID-19. This table comes from immunoSEQ multiplex PCR, and its TCRdb copy is limited to in-frame clones, with some not included. The repertoire has 210,000 or so clones, over 70% of them found once; the top ten carry 2.5% to 3.5%. The V gene's germline CDR1 is SGHDT and CDR2 YYEEEE. With 4 bases removed from V and 7 bases from J, the gap between germline ends came to 14 bases. The CDR3 totals 13 residues. Sequenced: peripheral blood. This receptor was taken from a man aged 45 to 65 with active or convalescent COVID-19. V is TRBV5-6 and J is TRBJ1-1, with TRBD1 as a possible D gene (6 bases). This CDR3 is CASSLRQVVEAFF. The CDR3 nucleotides are TGTGCCAGCAGCCTCAGACAGGTTGTTGAAGCTTTCTTT.